These T cell receptor beta chains were read from a single sample in a study of identical twins. TCRdb processed the 5' RACE reads anew with MiXCR; each CDR3 protein has one entry. The sample holds more than 1.5 million distinct CDR3 sequences; more than 30% are singletons and the top ten take about 0.27%. Sequencing input: cord blood. The receptors derive from a newborn girl in good health. Both conserved end residues are part of each CDR3. D genes are given only for firm matches. Rows give clone size only sometimes, using once, few, many, or a class for an expanded clone.

j_gene,v_gene,abundance,d_gene,CDR3aa,CDR3nt
TRBJ2-1,TRBV12-3/TRBV12-4,.,TRBD2,CASSFRLAGVLNEQFF,TGTGCCAGCAGTTTCCGACTAGCGGGAGTTCTCAATGAGCAGTTCTTC
TRBJ1-4,TRBV6-1,few,TRBD1,CASSVGQGATNEKLFF,TGTGCCAGCAGTGTAGGACAGGGAGCAACTAATGAAAAACTGTTTTTT
TRBJ2-1,TRBV18,.,TRBD2,CASSPTTSARGQEQFF,TGTGCCAGCTCACCGACGACTAGCGCTAGAGGACAGGAGCAGTTCTTC
TRBJ1-5,TRBV20-1,.,.,CSARSSGRSYNQPQHF,TGCAGTGCTAGATCGAGCGGGAGGTCTTACAATCAGCCCCAGCATTTT
TRBJ2-1,TRBV24-1,few,TRBD1,CATSDFGTGDYNEQFF,TGTGCCACCAGTGATTTCGGGACAGGGGACTACAATGAGCAGTTCTTC
TRBJ2-7,TRBV29-1,few,TRBD2,CSGQLAGGPSEQYF,TGCAGCGGGCAGCTAGCGGGGGGCCCTAGCGAGCAGTACTTC
TRBJ2-2,TRBV5-1,.,.,CASSLVGLTTGELFF,TGCGCCAGCAGCTTGGTGGGACTCACTACCGGGGAGCTGTTTTTT
TRBJ1-5,TRBV6-9,.,TRBD1,CASSYSEQGSRPQHF,TGTGCCAGCAGTTATTCGGAACAGGGGTCACGGCCCCAGCATTTT
TRBJ2-2,TRBV4-2,.,.,CASSAHLRDFPSANTGELFF,TGTGCCAGCAGCGCCCACCTCCGGGACTTTCCTTCCGCGAACACCGGGGAGCTGTTTTTT
TRBJ2-3,TRBV2,.,.,CASRYWGTDTQYF,TGTGCCAGCAGATATTGGGGCACAGATACGCAGTATTTT
TRBJ2-1,TRBV2,.,TRBD2,CASRPSSGGLNGQFF,TGTGCCAGCAGGCCATCTAGCGGGGGTCTCAATGGGCAGTTCTTC
TRBJ2-3,TRBV19,.,TRBD1,CASSIWGQRRADTQYF,TGTGCCAGTAGTATTTGGGGACAGAGAAGGGCAGATACGCAGTATTTT
TRBJ1-4,TRBV20-1,.,.,CSARGDEKLFF,TGCAGTGCCCGGGGGGATGAAAAACTGTTTTTT
TRBJ1-1,TRBV19,.,TRBD1,CASRRTSGGNTEAFF,TGTGCCAGCCGAAGGACCTCAGGGGGTAACACTGAAGCTTTCTTT
TRBJ2-3,TRBV12-3/TRBV12-4,many,.,CASSLVDSTDTQYF,TGCGCCAGCAGCTTGGTGGACAGCACAGATACGCAGTATTTT
TRBJ2-1,TRBV5-6,few,.,CASSLMGAYNEQFF,TGTGCCAGCAGCTTGATGGGTGCATACAATGAGCAGTTCTTC
TRBJ2-3,TRBV12-3/TRBV12-4,few,TRBD2,CASGTSGGPDTQYF,TGTGCCAGCGGGACTAGCGGGGGTCCAGATACGCAGTATTTT
TRBJ2-2,TRBV7-9,.,.,CASSWAVTGELFF,TGCGCCAGCAGCTGGGCAGTTACCGGGGAGCTGTTTTTT
TRBJ1-2,TRBV29-1,many,.,CSVLNRHYGYTF,TGCAGCGTTTTGAACAGACACTATGGCTACACCTTC
TRBJ2-1,TRBV4-2,.,TRBD2,CASSPGSPGLAGGLRREFF,TGTGCCAGCAGCCCCGGTTCCCCGGGACTAGCGGGAGGCCTTCGACGAGAGTTCTTC
TRBJ2-1,TRBV20-1,few,TRBD1,CSARQGVGPLSYNEQFF,TGCAGTGCCCGACAGGGGGTCGGACCCCTCTCCTACAATGAGCAGTTCTTC
TRBJ2-7,TRBV12-3/TRBV12-4,few,.,CASTLGRIRTYEQYF,TGTGCCAGCACCCTGGGAAGGATCCGGACCTACGAGCAGTACTTC
TRBJ2-7,TRBV29-1,.,.,CSVEGEDGPYEQYF,TGCAGCGTTGAAGGAGAAGACGGACCCTACGAGCAGTACTTC
TRBJ2-7,TRBV6-6,.,.,CASSYSQGEQYF,TGTGCCAGCAGTTACTCGCAGGGCGAGCAGTACTTC
TRBJ2-7,TRBV20-1,.,.,CSARPTGGRGNPYEQYF,TGCAGTGCTAGACCGACTGGAGGACGGGGTAACCCCTACGAGCAGTACTTC
TRBJ2-3,TRBV9,.,TRBD2,CASSQLGGGAITDTQYF,TGTGCCAGCAGCCAACTCGGCGGGGGGGCCATCACAGATACGCAGTATTTT
TRBJ2-7,TRBV5-1,.,TRBD2,CASRPLAGGSYGQYF,TGCGCCAGCAGGCCGCTAGCGGGAGGATCCTACGGGCAGTACTTC
TRBJ2-4,TRBV4-2,many,.,CASSQVSRQNIQYF,TGTGCCAGCAGCCAAGTTTCGCGACAAAACATTCAGTACTTC
TRBJ1-4,TRBV20-1,.,TRBD1,CSARAQGAPGNEKLFF,TGCAGTGCTAGAGCGCAGGGGGCACCGGGTAATGAAAAACTGTTTTTT
TRBJ2-7,TRBV29-1,few,TRBD1,CSAVRRDRHEQYF,TGCAGCGCCGTTCGAAGGGACAGGCACGAGCAGTACTTC
TRBJ1-2,TRBV10-3,.,.,CAISEFAGTTNYGYTF,TGTGCCATCAGTGAGTTCGCAGGGACCACTAACTATGGCTACACCTTC
TRBJ2-1,TRBV12-3/TRBV12-4,few,TRBD2,CASTGASGSNEQFF,TGTGCCAGCACCGGGGCTAGCGGGAGCAATGAGCAGTTCTTC
TRBJ2-1,TRBV2,.,TRBD2,CASRKTGTSGNYNEQFF,TGTGCCAGCAGGAAAACCGGGACTAGCGGGAACTACAATGAGCAGTTCTTC
TRBJ1-1,TRBV7-9,many,.,CASSFGENTEAFF,TGTGCCAGCAGCTTCGGGGAGAACACTGAAGCTTTCTTT
TRBJ1-1,TRBV6-6,.,TRBD1,CASSFDRGITEAFF,TGTGCCAGCAGTTTCGACAGGGGAATAACTGAAGCTTTCTTT
TRBJ2-1,TRBV5-1,.,TRBD2,CASGPTHSGAGNEQFF,TGCGCCAGCGGCCCAACACATAGCGGGGCCGGCAATGAGCAGTTCTTC
TRBJ1-2,TRBV29-1,many,TRBD1,CSVTQRQGNYGYTF,TGCAGCGTCACCCAAAGACAGGGGAACTATGGCTACACCTTC
TRBJ2-7,TRBV24-1,.,.,CATRGVDILPTRHEQYF,TGTGCCACCAGGGGGGTTGACATTCTCCCAACGCGGCACGAGCAGTACTTC
TRBJ2-7,TRBV7-8,few,.,CASSSRGRDISYEQYF,TGTGCCAGCAGCTCAAGGGGGCGGGACATCTCCTACGAGCAGTACTTC
TRBJ1-4,TRBV10-3,once,.,CAISEWATTNEKLFF,TGTGCCATCAGTGAGTGGGCGACAACTAATGAAAAACTGTTTTTT
TRBJ2-5,TRBV7-9,few,.,CASSPLRGKETQYF,TGTGCCAGCAGCCCTTTAAGGGGGAAAGAGACCCAGTACTTC
TRBJ1-2,TRBV2,.,TRBD1,CASTNDRGANYGYTF,TGTGCCAGCACTAACGACAGGGGGGCTAACTATGGCTACACCTTC
TRBJ2-3,TRBV29-1,few,.,CSVEGGQSTDTQYF,TGCAGCGTTGAGGGGGGACAGAGCACAGATACGCAGTATTTT
TRBJ2-1,TRBV12-3/TRBV12-4,few,.,CASSLGVSLNEQFF,TGTGCCAGCAGTTTAGGGGTTTCCCTCAATGAGCAGTTCTTC
TRBJ2-4,TRBV4-2,many,TRBD1,CASSPRQGGAKNIQYF,TGTGCCAGCAGCCCCAGACAGGGGGGAGCCAAAAACATTCAGTACTTC
TRBJ2-7,TRBV7-9,few,.,CASSLVSGPVSEQYF,TGTGCCAGCAGCTTAGTATCAGGGCCGGTGAGCGAGCAGTACTTC
TRBJ2-1,TRBV7-2,many,TRBD2,CASSPSGSSYNEQFF,TGTGCCAGCAGCCCTAGCGGGAGCTCCTACAATGAGCAGTTCTTC
TRBJ2-1,TRBV5-6,.,TRBD2,CASSGGLVREHNEQFF,TGTGCCAGCAGCGGGGGACTAGTTCGGGAGCACAATGAGCAGTTCTTC
TRBJ2-7,TRBV5-1,.,.,CASSLASDEQYF,TGTGCCAGCAGCTTAGCTAGCGACGAGCAGTACTTC
TRBJ2-7,TRBV20-1,.,.,CSASTSSSSYEQYF,TGCAGTGCTAGCACTAGCTCGAGCTCCTACGAGCAGTACTTC
TRBJ1-1,TRBV9,few,.,CASSVVRPTEAFF,TGTGCCAGCAGCGTCGTGCGACCCACTGAAGCTTTCTTT
TRBJ1-4,TRBV3-1,few,.,CASSQGSATNEKLFF,TGTGCCAGCAGCCAAGGGTCTGCAACTAATGAAAAACTGTTTTTT
TRBJ2-4,TRBV20-1,.,TRBD2,CSAAATSGGAPKNIQYF,TGCAGTGCTGCGGCGACTAGCGGGGGGGCGCCCAAAAACATTCAGTACTTC
TRBJ2-3,TRBV21-1,few,.,CASSKDTAGRDTQYF,TGTGCCAGCAGCAAAGATACGGCCGGGCGAGATACGCAGTATTTT
TRBJ2-3,TRBV19,once,.,CASSPFIARSSTDTQYF,TGTGCCAGTAGTCCCTTTATCGCCAGGAGTAGCACAGATACGCAGTATTTT